A selection of T cell receptor beta chains follows, all from one sample in a study of Graves' ophthalmopathy and Graves' hyperthyroidism. In TCRdb, the multiplex PCR reads were re-called with MiXCR into one record per CDR3 protein. The table has about half a million distinct CDR3 sequences, approximately 15% seen once. The sample taken for sequencing was blood. All receptors come from a woman aged 25-40 years with Graves' ophthalmopathy. Both conserved end residues are trimmed from each CDR3.

v_call: TRBV18; cdr3_aa: ASLSGISSGNTIY
v_call: TRBV20-1; cdr3_aa: SAIGGAGANVLT
v_call: TRBV11-2; cdr3_aa: ASTYTGGDEQY
v_call: TRBV7-2; cdr3_aa: ASRVGETQY
v_call: TRBV15; cdr3_aa: ATRESAGGELF
v_call: TRBV20-1; cdr3_aa: SAAFAGNYGYT
v_call: TRBV30; cdr3_aa: AWSEPTEAF
v_call: TRBV12-3/TRBV12-4; cdr3_aa: ASILRPANYGYT
v_call: TRBV12-3/TRBV12-4; cdr3_aa: ASTPAGGIVGYEQY
v_call: TRBV6-1; cdr3_aa: ASSESYRGAGETQY
v_call: TRBV12-3/TRBV12-4; cdr3_aa: ASSPWPVPNTEAF
v_call: TRBV19; cdr3_aa: ASSIGRIGNTIY
v_call: TRBV2; cdr3_aa: ASSEARGTGANVLT